This is a list of T cell receptor beta chains from one sample in a study of T-cell memory formation after mild COVID-19. TCRdb used MiXCR to reprocess the 5' RACE reads, holding one entry per CDR3 protein. This table holds about 350,000 distinct CDR3 sequences, under 15% found once. The specimen sequenced was PBMCs or a T cell subset sorted from them (not recorded which). The receptors derive from a man younger than 30 who had mild COVID-19 (a few samples of this study predate the infection). Cell type and time point are not known. Each CDR3 is given with its conserved first and last residue. Each record gives: J gene, V gene, CDR3 length, CDR3 protein.

J gene: TRBJ1-1; V gene: TRBV19; CDR3 length: 16; CDR3 protein: CASSTLDRGLNTEAFF
J gene: TRBJ2-5; V gene: TRBV5-1; CDR3 length: 13; CDR3 protein: CASSPGPGETQYF
J gene: TRBJ2-3; V gene: TRBV2; CDR3 length: 14; CDR3 protein: CASSKDTYRDTQYF
J gene: TRBJ1-1; V gene: TRBV18; CDR3 length: 14; CDR3 protein: CASSLLDPNTEAFF
J gene: TRBJ1-5; V gene: TRBV5-6; CDR3 length: 13; CDR3 protein: CASSLQGLQPQHF
J gene: TRBJ2-5; V gene: TRBV21-1; CDR3 length: 13; CDR3 protein: CASLGGNQETQYF
J gene: TRBJ2-3; V gene: TRBV7-6; CDR3 length: 16; CDR3 protein: CASSLAGLAVTDTQYF
J gene: TRBJ1-2; V gene: TRBV9; CDR3 length: 15; CDR3 protein: CASSVGIGETSGYTF
J gene: TRBJ2-5; V gene: TRBV6-2/TRBV6-3; CDR3 length: 16; CDR3 protein: CASTTRGLAGQETQYF
J gene: TRBJ2-5; V gene: TRBV7-3; CDR3 length: 14; CDR3 protein: CASSPTGAQETQYF
J gene: TRBJ2-5; V gene: TRBV29-1; CDR3 length: 14; CDR3 protein: CSVGQRTGQETQYF
J gene: TRBJ2-7; V gene: TRBV6-2/TRBV6-3; CDR3 length: 12; CDR3 protein: CASTLPGYEQYF
J gene: TRBJ1-5; V gene: TRBV19; CDR3 length: 15; CDR3 protein: CASSAGEGTNQPQHF
J gene: TRBJ1-4; V gene: TRBV4-2; CDR3 length: 16; CDR3 protein: CASSQDLGRANEKLFF